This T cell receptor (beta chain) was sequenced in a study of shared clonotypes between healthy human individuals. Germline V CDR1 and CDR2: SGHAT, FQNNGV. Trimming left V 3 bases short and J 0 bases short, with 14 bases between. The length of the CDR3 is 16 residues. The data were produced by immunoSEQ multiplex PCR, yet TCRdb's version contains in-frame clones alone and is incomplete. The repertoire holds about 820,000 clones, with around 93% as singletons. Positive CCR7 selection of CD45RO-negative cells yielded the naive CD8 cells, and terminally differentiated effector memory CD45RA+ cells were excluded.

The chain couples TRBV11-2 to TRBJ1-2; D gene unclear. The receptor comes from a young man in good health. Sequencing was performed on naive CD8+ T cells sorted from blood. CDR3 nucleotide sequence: TGTGCCAGCAGCTTGTATCACGGAGCGACTAACTATGGCTACACCTTC. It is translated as CASSLYHGATNYGYTF.